This T cell receptor (beta chain) came from a study of technical replicates of blood from a handful of donors. Repertoires were generated with immunoSEQ multiplex PCR, while TCRdb's copy carries only in-frame clones and drops some. The sample consists of around 85,000 clones, around 94% of them appearing once. This CDR3 region has 13 residues. V shed 4 bases and J shed 2 bases, with 8 bases lying between them. CDR1 is SGDLS and CDR2 is YYNGEE in the germline V gene. The specimen was T cells isolated from PBMCs. This chain joins TRBV9 and TRBJ2-3, with D perhaps matching TRBD2 (6 bases). The sequence derives from a human donor in good health. CDR3 amino acids: CASSRGYTDTQYF. As DNA, the CDR3 is TGTGCCAGCAGCCGGGGGTACACAGATACGCAGTATTTT. Together with reference TRBV9 and TRBJ2-3, the CDR3 gives the full variable domain: DSGVTQTPKHLITATGQRVTLRCSPRSGDLSVYWYQQSLDQGLQFLIQYYNGEERAKGNILERFSAQQFPDLHSELNLSSLELGDSALYFCASSRGYTDTQYFGPGTRLTVL.